This is a list of T cell receptor beta chains from one sample in a study of chemoradiotherapy in HPV16-positive cancers. Sequenced by immunoSEQ multiplex PCR; TCRdb stores in-frame clones only, minus some. Found here are some 14,000 clones, 55% to 75% of them singletons; the top ten hold roughly 19%. The sample was collected from a patient who underwent chemoradiotherapy. The receptors originated from a human donor with HPV-associated anogenital cancer. CDR3s include the opening cysteine and the closing phenylalanine or tryptophan. D genes are given only for firm matches. Clone size is shown for a subset of rows, as once, few, many or a class of expanded clone.

clone_size j_call d_call v_call cdr3_aa cdr3_nt
. TRBJ2-1 TRBD2 TRBV4-1 CASSLVLSGSSYNEQFF TGCGCCAGCAGCCTTGTTTTAAGCGGGAGCTCCTACAATGAGCAGTTCTTC
. TRBJ2-7 TRBD1 TRBV7-2 CASSLRTGNYEQYF TGTGCCAGCAGCTTAAGGACAGGGAACTACGAGCAGTACTTC
. TRBJ2-7 TRBD1 TRBV28 CASSFVTGHHEQYF TGTGCCAGCAGTTTCGTGACAGGGCACCACGAGCAGTACTTC
few TRBJ2-5 TRBD2 TRBV7-9 CASSLAGPLAGGRETQYF TGTGCCAGCAGCTTAGCGGGGCCACTAGCGGGGGGTCGGGAGACCCAGTACTTC
. TRBJ2-5 TRBD2 TRBV5-4 CASSLGGTSGGADRETQYF TGTGCCAGCAGCTTGGGAGGGACTAGCGGGGGGGCCGATCGAGAGACCCAGTACTTC
once TRBJ1-4 . TRBV28 CASHSTNEKLFF TGTGCCAGCCACTCAACTAATGAAAAACTGTTTTTT
. TRBJ1-1 TRBD1 TRBV2 CASSQTGGMGTEAFF TGTGCCAGCAGTCAGACAGGGGGCATGGGCACTGAAGCTTTCTTT
. TRBJ2-5 . TRBV5-1 CASSPGTVRETQYF TGCGCCAGCAGCCCGGGGACCGTCAGGGAGACCCAGTACTTC
few TRBJ2-2 TRBD2 TRBV7-8 CASSVLTSGETGELFF TGTGCCAGCAGCGTCCTAACTAGCGGGGAAACCGGGGAGCTGTTTTTT
. TRBJ2-2 TRBD2 TRBV18 CASSPRVAGNTGELFF TGTGCCAGCTCACCAAGAGTAGCGGGGAACACCGGGGAGCTGTTTTTT
once TRBJ2-5 TRBD1 TRBV5-1 CASSPWVDRGETQYF TGCGCCAGCAGCCCCTGGGTCGACAGGGGAGAGACCCAGTACTTC
. TRBJ2-6 . TRBV6-5 CASTGSLSGANVLTF TGTGCCAGCACTGGTTCCCTCTCTGGGGCCAACGTCCTGACTTTC
. TRBJ1-1 . TRBV6-6 CASSRGGGGFDTEAFF TGTGCCAGCAGCCGGGGCGGGGGAGGGTTCGACACTGAAGCTTTCTTT
few TRBJ2-3 . TRBV30 CAWSTGNPSTDTQYF TGTGCCTGGAGTACAGGGAACCCTAGCACAGATACGCAGTATTTT
. TRBJ2-2 . TRBV9 CASRKGHTTGELFF TGTGCCAGCAGAAAAGGTCACACCACCGGGGAGCTGTTTTTT
. TRBJ1-2 . TRBV7-2 CASSGGSSWWQGYTF TGTGCCAGCAGCGGGGGGAGCAGCTGGTGGCAGGGCTACACCTTC
. TRBJ2-1 TRBD2 TRBV7-3 CASSRELADEQFF TGTGCCAGCAGCCGAGAACTAGCGGATGAGCAGTTCTTC
. TRBJ1-5 TRBD1 TRBV18 CASSLEGAGVNQPQHF TGTGCCAGCTCACTGGAGGGGGCTGGGGTCAACCAGCCCCAGCATTTT
. TRBJ1-1 . TRBV6-5 CASSYRITGRSTEAFF TGTGCCAGCAGTTACCGAATCACAGGGAGAAGCACTGAAGCTTTCTTT
. TRBJ1-2 . TRBV10-2 CASRSDSLGYTF TGCGCCAGCAGATCAGACTCTTTGGGCTACACCTTC
. TRBJ1-1 TRBD1 TRBV4-3 CASSQETGGKTEAFF TGCGCCAGCAGCCAAGAAACAGGGGGAAAGACTGAAGCTTTCTTT
. TRBJ2-1 . TRBV5-1 CASGPQARDEQFF TGCGCCAGCGGCCCTCAGGCCCGGGATGAGCAGTTCTTC
. TRBJ2-1 . TRBV2 CASSERISGGEQFF TGTGCCAGCAGTGAACGGATTAGCGGCGGGGAGCAGTTCTTC
. TRBJ2-1 TRBD2 TRBV30 CAWTQPAGGANEQFF TGTGCCTGGACCCAACCCGCCGGGGGGGCAAATGAGCAGTTCTTC
few TRBJ2-1 TRBD2 TRBV7-2 CASSLGTSDFYNEQFF TGTGCCAGCAGCTTAGGGACTAGCGACTTCTACAATGAGCAGTTCTTC
. TRBJ1-1 . TRBV18 CASSPKRNTEAFF TGTGCCAGCTCACCTAAGAGAAACACTGAAGCTTTCTTT
. TRBJ2-7 . TRBV21-1 CASTKNGVHSYEQYF TGTGCCAGCACCAAGAATGGGGTTCACTCCTACGAGCAGTACTTC
. TRBJ2-3 . TRBV7-6 CASSYSSADTQYF TGTGCCAGCAGCTACTCTAGCGCGGATACGCAGTATTTT
few TRBJ1-1 . TRBV2 CASKKDGGGGTEAFF TGTGCCAGCAAAAAGGACGGAGGAGGAGGGACTGAAGCTTTCTTT
. TRBJ2-1 . TRBV2 CASSGEWGVHYNEQFF TGTGCCAGCAGCGGGGAATGGGGGGTGCACTACAATGAGCAGTTCTTC
few TRBJ1-2 TRBD1 TRBV6-6 CASRPGQGAPHYGYTF TGTGCCAGCAGACCGGGACAGGGGGCCCCCCACTATGGCTACACCTTC
. TRBJ2-7 . TRBV15 CATSRDVLGYEQYF TGTGCCACCAGCAGAGATGTTTTAGGATACGAGCAGTACTTC
. TRBJ2-3 TRBD1 TRBV29-1 CSVAGQGSATDTQYF TGCAGCGTTGCCGGACAGGGGTCCGCCACAGATACGCAGTATTTT
. TRBJ1-6 . TRBV5-1 CASSLVSYNSPLHF TGCGCCAGCAGCTTGGTTTCCTATAATTCACCCCTCCACTTT
. TRBJ1-5 TRBD1 TRBV5-6 CASSSQGAASNQPQHF TGTGCCAGCAGCTCACAGGGGGCTGCGAGCAATCAGCCCCAGCATTTT
. TRBJ1-1 . TRBV4-3 CASSQDQGQYEAFF TGCGCCAGCAGCCAAGATCAGGGTCAGTATGAAGCTTTCTTT
. TRBJ1-3 . TRBV11-3 CASSFGTGDSGNTIYF TGTGCCAGCAGCTTCGGGACCGGGGACTCTGGAAACACCATATATTTT
. TRBJ2-4 TRBD2 TRBV6-5 CASRRTSGAKNIQYF TGTGCCAGCAGACGGACTAGCGGAGCCAAAAACATTCAGTACTTC
. TRBJ1-1 . TRBV27 CASSQLQGRTEAFF TGTGCCAGCAGTCAACTTCAGGGCAGGACTGAAGCTTTCTTT
. TRBJ1-2 TRBD1 TRBV29-1 CSVTGTGLNYGYTF TGCAGCGTCACCGGGACAGGGCTTAACTATGGCTACACCTTC
few TRBJ1-2 TRBD1 TRBV19 CASSIGWTGFYGYTF TGTGCCAGTAGTATAGGTTGGACAGGGTTCTATGGCTACACCTTC
. TRBJ1-1 . TRBV11-2 CASSFLNTEAFF TGTGCCAGCAGCTTCCTGAACACTGAAGCTTTCTTT
few TRBJ2-3 . TRBV5-5 CASSRSTESDTQYF TGTGCCAGCAGCCGTAGTACGGAGTCAGATACGCAGTATTTT
few TRBJ2-7 . TRBV7-8 CASSIKSRQYF TGTGCCAGCAGCATAAAGAGCCGGCAGTACTTC
. TRBJ2-6 TRBD1 TRBV10-3 CATMTDRGSSGANILTF TGTGCCACCATGACGGACAGGGGGTCCTCTGGGGCCAACATCCTGACTTTC
. TRBJ1-4 . TRBV2 CASSEGGQRNEKLFF TGTGCCAGCAGTGAAGGAGGCCAACGTAATGAAAAACTGTTTTTT